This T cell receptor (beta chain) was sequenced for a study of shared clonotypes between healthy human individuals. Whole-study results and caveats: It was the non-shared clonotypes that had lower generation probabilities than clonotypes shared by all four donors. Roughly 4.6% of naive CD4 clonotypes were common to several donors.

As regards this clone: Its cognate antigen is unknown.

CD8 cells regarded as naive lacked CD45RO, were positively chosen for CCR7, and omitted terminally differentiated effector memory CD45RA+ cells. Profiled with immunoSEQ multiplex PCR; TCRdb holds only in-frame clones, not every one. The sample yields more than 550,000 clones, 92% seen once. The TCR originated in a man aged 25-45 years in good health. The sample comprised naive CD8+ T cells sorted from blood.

CDR3 residues: CASGSFDSGTYEQYF. CDR3 nucleotide sequence: TGTGCCAGCGGATCCTTCGATAGCGGGACCTACGAGCAGTACTTC. The V call is TRBV2, the J call TRBJ2-7, with 8 bases identical to TRBD2. The CDR3 contains 15 residues. V was clipped by 8 bases and J by 2 bases; unmatched bases: 11. From germline, CDR1 is SNHLY and CDR2 FYNNEI.